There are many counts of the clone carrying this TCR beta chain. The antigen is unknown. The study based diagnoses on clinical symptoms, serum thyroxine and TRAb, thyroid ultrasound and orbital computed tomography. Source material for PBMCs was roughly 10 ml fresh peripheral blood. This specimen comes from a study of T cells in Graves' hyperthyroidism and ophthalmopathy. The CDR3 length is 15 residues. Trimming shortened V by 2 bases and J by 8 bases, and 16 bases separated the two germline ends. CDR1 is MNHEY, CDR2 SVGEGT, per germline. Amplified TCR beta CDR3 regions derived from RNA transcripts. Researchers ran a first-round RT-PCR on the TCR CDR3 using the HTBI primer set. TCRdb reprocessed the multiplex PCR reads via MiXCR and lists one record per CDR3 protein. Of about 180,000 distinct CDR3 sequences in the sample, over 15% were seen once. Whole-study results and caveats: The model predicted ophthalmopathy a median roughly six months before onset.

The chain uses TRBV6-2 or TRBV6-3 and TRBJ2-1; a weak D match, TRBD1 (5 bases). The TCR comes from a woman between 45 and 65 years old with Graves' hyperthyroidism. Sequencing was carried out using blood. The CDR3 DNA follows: TGTGCCAGCAGTTACCGTTCCTTGGTAGGGGATGAGCAGTTCTTC. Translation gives CASSYRSLVGDEQFF.